A single TCR beta chain is shown here with its context. The antigen is not known. The data were obtained in a study of shared clonotypes between healthy human individuals. Overall study findings and caveats: Generation probability values for non-shared clonotypes were lower than those for clonotypes shared by all four donors. Estimated clonotype richness was generally higher in naive than memory subsets.

Study donors comprised healthy, HIV-negative adults devoid of recent acute infection or vaccination. Donors comprised only Caucasian adults living in Nashville, Tennessee. CDR3 size: 16 residues. V dropped 1 base and J dropped 6; count of bases not matched to a gene: 10. Germline lookup yields CDR1 SEHNR and CDR2 FQNEAQ (reference sequence). TCRdb's table, derived via immunoSEQ multiplex PCR, lists solely in-frame clones and lacks some. Altogether around 1,100,000 clones are present, approximately 75% being singletons, with the ten largest covering 0.89%. This clonotype was sampled from a man aged 18 to 30 in good health. Some clones in this sample may be carry-over from other donors' samples. The rearrangement links TRBV7-9 to TRBJ2-3; 7 bases agree with TRBD2. Sequencing was carried out using memory CD4+ T cells from PBMCs. Subset here: CD45RA-negative fraction. The CDR3 bases are TGTGCCAGCAGCTTAGTTGGCGGGAGTAGCCGCGATACGCAGTATTTT. Protein product: CASSLVGGSSRDTQYF.